This TCR beta chain derives from a study of response to subunit inactivated influenza vaccine. Using its own MiXCR run on the RT-PCR reads, TCRdb lists one record per CDR3 protein. The sample lists under 850,000 distinct CDR3 sequences, around 20% occurring once. This clonotype showed up just a few times. Sample: PBMCs from blood, taken more than 4 days after vaccination. This clonotype originated in a man in his forties or fifties who received an inactivated influenza vaccine.

In DNA form, the CDR3 reads TGCGCCAGCAGCTTGAGTCCACGAGGGTCTAACTATGGCTACACCTTC. Protein: CASSLSPRGSNYGYTF. This chain links TRBV5-1 with TRBJ1-2, with unresolved D. The germline gives CDR1 SGHRS, CDR2 YFSETQ. Trimming shortened V by 1 base and J by 0 bases, and 13 bases separated the two germline ends. The CDR3 runs to 16 residues. The full variable domain, in which reference TRBV5-1 and TRBJ1-2 provide the parts outside the CDR3, is KAGVTQTPRYLIKTRGQQVTLSCSPISGHRSVSWYQQTPGQGLQFLFEYFSETQRNKGNFPGRFSGRQFSNSRSEMNVSTLELGDSALYLCASSLSPRGSNYGYTFGSGTRLTVV.